These T cell receptor beta chains were read from a single sample in a study of blood T cell repertoires in COVID-19. This table comes from immunoSEQ multiplex PCR, and its TCRdb copy is limited to in-frame clones, with some not included. The top ten clones hold about 17% of a sample with about 80,000 clones, less than 85% of them seen once. Sequenced material: peripheral blood. Every receptor here comes from a man aged 70-80 years with active or convalescent COVID-19. CDR3s include the opening cysteine and the closing phenylalanine or tryptophan. The D gene is left open where the match is weak. Not all rows give a size; the values are once, few, many and, for expanded clones, a class.

J	V	size	D	DNA	CDR3
TRBJ1-2	TRBV19	NA	NA	TGTGCCAGTAGTATCTTCCCGGAGAACTATGGCTACACCTTC	CASSIFPENYGYTF
TRBJ1-4	TRBV28	few	NA	TGTGCCAGCAGTTCCGGGAATGAAAAACTGTTTTTT	CASSSGNEKLFF
TRBJ1-5	TRBV1	few	NA	TGCACCAGCTGGGGAGCCAGCTGGGGTGGCAATCAGCCCCAGCATTTT	CTSWGASWGGNQPQHF
TRBJ1-1	TRBV18	NA	NA	TGTGCCAGCTCACCCGACACCCAAGCTTTCTTT	CASSPDTQAFF
TRBJ2-5	TRBV30	NA	TRBD2	TGTGCCTGGAAGGGAGCGGGGGGTGTAGAGACCCAGTACTTC	CAWKGAGGVETQYF
TRBJ1-2	TRBV11-2	few	NA	TGTGCCAGCAGCACGGGGAACTTCCCGTATGGCTACACCTTC	CASSTGNFPYGYTF
TRBJ1-2	TRBV9	NA	NA	TGTGCCAGCAGCGGAACAACAGGTCGTAACTATGGCTACACCTTC	CASSGTTGRNYGYTF
TRBJ2-7	TRBV5-6	NA	NA	TGTGCCAGCAGCCCCCTTGGCAGATCCTACGAGCAGTACTTC	CASSPLGRSYEQYF
TRBJ1-4	TRBV19	NA	NA	TGTGCCAGTAGTGAGGCAGTGAATGAAAAACTGTTTTTT	CASSEAVNEKLFF
TRBJ1-2	TRBV4-1	NA	NA	TGCGCCAGCAGCCAAGCGCGTGTTTCTAACTATGGCTACACCTTC	CASSQARVSNYGYTF
TRBJ2-3	TRBV10-2	NA	NA	TGCGCCAGCGGAGGGGGGGTGGGCACAGATACGCAGTATTTT	CASGGGVGTDTQYF
TRBJ1-2	TRBV13	NA	NA	TGTGCAAGCCGACAGAGAGGAGCTAACTATGGCTACACCTTC	CASRQRGANYGYTF
TRBJ1-4	TRBV19	few	NA	TGTGCCAGTACCAAAACCGGGACACTGAATGAAAAACTGTTTTTT	CASTKTGTLNEKLFF
TRBJ2-7	TRBV6-2/TRBV6-3	NA	NA	TGTGCCAGCAGTTACTCGAGGCCGGCCGAGCAGTACTTC	CASSYSRPAEQYF
TRBJ1-4	TRBV28	once	TRBD1	TGTGCCAGCAGTGTGGGACAGACTAATGAAAAACTGTTTTTT	CASSVGQTNEKLFF
TRBJ2-1	TRBV7-2	NA	TRBD2	TGTGCCAGCAGCTCCGATAGCGGGGAGTACAATGAGCAGTTCTTC	CASSSDSGEYNEQFF
TRBJ2-3	TRBV7-8	NA	NA	TGTGCCAGCAGCCGGGGGCAGGGGGATACGCAGTATTTT	CASSRGQGDTQYF
TRBJ2-6	TRBV19	once	TRBD2	TGTGCCAGGTCGGGAGGGGTTGGTGGGGCCAACGTCCTGACTTTC	CARSGGVGGANVLTF
TRBJ1-6	TRBV5-1	NA	NA	TGCGCCAGCAGCCGGGGGGATGGGAGCTCCTATAATTCACCCCTCCACTTT	CASSRGDGSSYNSPLHF
TRBJ2-3	TRBV6-5	NA	NA	TGTGCCAGCAGTTACCGGCCGGGTTTGAGCACAGATACGCAGTATTTT	CASSYRPGLSTDTQYF
TRBJ1-5	TRBV6-1	NA	NA	TGTGCCAGCAGTGAGGGGACTTATAGCAATCAGCCCCAGCATTTT	CASSEGTYSNQPQHF
TRBJ2-3	TRBV2	NA	NA	TGTGCCAGCTTGGCGGGCCGGCTATCCTTACAAACGGATACGCAGTATTTT	CASLAGRLSLQTDTQYF